The 9 T cell receptor beta chains listed next were all sequenced from one sample in a study of shared clonotypes between healthy human individuals. Produced via immunoSEQ multiplex PCR; TCRdb's table is partial and in-frame only. This sample has about 1.1 million clones, with 60% to 80% found just once. The sequencing sample was made of memory CD4+ T cells from PBMCs. Regarding subset: CD45RA-negative fraction. The receptors stem from a man younger than 35 in good health. Some clones in this sample may be carry-over from other donors' samples.

This clone was counted many times. Written as DNA, the CDR3 is TGCGCCAGCGGCCGGGACAGGGGCTCCGGGGAGCTGTTTTTT. The encoded protein is CASGRDRGSGELFF. The chain combines TRBV5-1 with TRBJ2-2; 10 nucleotides line up with TRBD1. V lost 7 bases and J lost 6; bases outside the gene matches: 6. The CDR3 totals 14 residues. Germline V lookup: CDR1 SGHRS, CDR2 YFSETQ.

This sequence joins TRBV7-9 and TRBJ1-5; 9 bases are a match to TRBD1. The CDR3 sequence is 18 residues long. Germline CDR1 is SEHNR and CDR2 is FQNEAQ (reference sequence). After removal of 1 base from V and 2 bases from J, the junction contained 9 bases not matched to a gene. The CDR3: CASSLGQGEGFGNQPQHF. In DNA form, the CDR3 reads TGTGCCAGCAGCTTAGGACAGGGGGAAGGCTTTGGCAATCAGCCCCAGCATTTT.

The chain uses TRBV5-1 and TRBJ2-2; TRBD1 agrees at 7 bases. Germline loops: CDR1 SGHRS, CDR2 YFSETQ. After removal of 4 bases from V and 3 bases from J, the junction contained 6 bases not matched to a gene. The CDR3 is made up of 15 amino acids. The CDR3 reads CASSRRDRDTGELFF. CDR3 DNA: TGCGCCAGCAGCAGACGGGACAGAGACACCGGGGAGCTGTTTTTT.

The genes are TRBV27 and TRBJ2-1; 12 positions agree with TRBD2. V gave up 3 bases and J gave up 9 bases; unmatched junction bases: 18. This CDR3 has 19 residues. Germline CDR1 and CDR2: MNHEY and SMNVEV (reference sequence). CDR3: CASSFQRTVLAGGIGEQFF. Written as DNA, the CDR3 is TGTGCCAGCAGTTTCCAAAGAACGGTACTAGCGGGAGGAATAGGTGAGCAGTTCTTC.

The chain is built from TRBV4-3 and TRBJ2-1; D not resolved. Per the germline V gene, CDR1 is LGHNA and CDR2 is YSLEER. This CDR3 region has 14 residues. The V end was cut by 0 bases, the J end by 6 bases, with 9 bases between. CDR3 loop: CASSQDYEFNEQFF. The CDR3 DNA reads as TGCGCCAGCAGCCAAGACTACGAATTCAATGAGCAGTTCTTC.

This clone came up a few times. V gene TRBV11-2 combines with J gene TRBJ2-4, with 9 positions matching TRBD2. J was trimmed by 5 bases and V by 1 base; bases with no gene match: 6. The CDR3 extends over 16 amino acids. Germline V lookup: CDR1 SGHAT, CDR2 FQNNGV. The CDR3 sequence is CASSLGGGRAQNIQYF. The DNA of the CDR3 is TGTGCCAGCAGCTTAGGGGGCGGGAGGGCCCAAAACATTCAGTACTTC.

Notes on this clone: Being one base from a much bigger clone, this may be a read error. The chain joins TRBV7-2 to TRBJ1-4; the D gene is possibly TRBD1 (5 bases). The CDR3 is 14 residues long. Germline-derived CDR1 and CDR2 are SGHTA and FQGNSA. The V and J ends lost 3 bases and 0 bases respectively, with 5 bases between them. The CDR3 region is CASSLTATNEKLFF. CDR3 nucleotide sequence: TGTGCCAGCAGCTTGACAGCAACTAATGAAAAACTGTTTTTT.

In regard to this clone: A single base is all that separates this from a far larger clone, so a read error is likely. This chain connects TRBV7-9 to TRBJ2-3; D gene uncertain. CDR3 length: 11 residues. V was pared by 6 bases and J by 2 bases, with 3 bases between. Germline V CDR1 and CDR2: SEHNR, FQNEAQ (reference sequence). DNA for the CDR3: TGTGCCAGCAGTTACACAGATACGCAGTATTTT. Translated: CASSYTDTQYF. Together with reference TRBV7-9 and TRBJ2-3, the CDR3 gives the full variable domain: DTGVSQNPRHKITKRGQNVTFRCDPISEHNRLYWYRQTLGQGPEFLTYFQNEAQLEKSRLLSDRFSAERPKGSFSTLEIQRTEQGDSAMYLCASSYTDTQYFGPGTRLTVL.

The chain links TRBV6-6 to TRBJ2-3; D not certain. V lost 2 bases and J 1 base, leaving 7 bases between the germline ends. The CDR3 contains 14 residues. Per germline, CDR1 MNHNY and CDR2 SVGAGI (reference sequence). The CDR3 DNA sequence: TGTGCCAGCAGTTACATCACGGGCACAGATACGCAGTATTTT. This gives the protein CASSYITGTDTQYF.